This T cell receptor (beta chain) was captured by sequencing in a study of T cells after yellow fever vaccination. Turning to the study itself: Each low-cell-number fraction was prepared by means of SMART-Seq v4 Ultra Low Input.

They built TCR cDNA with 5'RACE template switching, a step that put in a universal primer site and UMIs. TCRdb reanalysed the 5' RACE reads using MiXCR and keeps one entry per CDR3 protein. The sample has around 120,000 distinct CDR3 sequences, about 7.2% seen once. This clonotype was observed many times. Its cognate antigen is unknown. Study outcomes and limitations: Once the booster was given, most primary-vaccination clones reappeared, at more than 95% for CD4 and over 85% for CD8. Although the secondary response was weaker, it peaked faster, at day 5 versus 15.

This clonotype originated in a man aged 18 to 29 who received the YFV17D yellow fever vaccine. The sample consisted of CD4+ T cells sorted from PBMCs, taken more than 35 days after the first yellow fever vaccination.

DNA of the CDR3: TGTGCCAGCCATCGGGGGTGGCCCTCCTATAATTCACCCCTCCACTTT. Translating gives CASHRGWPSYNSPLHF. V is TRBV6-5 and J is TRBJ1-6, with D tentatively TRBD1 (5 bases). The germline V gene has CDR1 MNHEY and CDR2 SVGAGI. The CDR3 length is 16 residues. V was trimmed by 8 bases and J by 0 bases, leaving 14 bases between them.